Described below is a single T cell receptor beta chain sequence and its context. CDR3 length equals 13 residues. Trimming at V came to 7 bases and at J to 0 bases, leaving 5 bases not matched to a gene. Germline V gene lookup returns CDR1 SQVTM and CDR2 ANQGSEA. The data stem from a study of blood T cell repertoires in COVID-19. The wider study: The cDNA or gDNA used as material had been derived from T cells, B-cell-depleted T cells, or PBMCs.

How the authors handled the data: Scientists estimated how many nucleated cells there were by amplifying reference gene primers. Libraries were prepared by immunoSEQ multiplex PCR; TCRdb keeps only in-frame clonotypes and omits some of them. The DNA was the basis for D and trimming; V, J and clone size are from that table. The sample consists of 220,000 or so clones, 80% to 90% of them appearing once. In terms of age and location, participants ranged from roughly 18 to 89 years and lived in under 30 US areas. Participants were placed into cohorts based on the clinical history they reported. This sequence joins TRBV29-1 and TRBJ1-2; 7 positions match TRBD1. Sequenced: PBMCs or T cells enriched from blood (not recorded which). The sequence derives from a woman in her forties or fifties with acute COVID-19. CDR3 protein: CSARQGSNYGYTF. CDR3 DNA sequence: TGCAGCGCCCGACAGGGTTCTAACTATGGCTACACCTTC.